One and the same sample provided the 12 T cell receptor beta chains below, sequenced in a study of cytomegalovirus exposure and HLA in healthy donors. Sequenced by immunoSEQ multiplex PCR; TCRdb stores in-frame clones only, minus some. The table has approximately 270,000 clones, 80% to 90% seen once. Sample: PBMCs. These receptor sequences come from a woman aged 18-35 years in good health and CMV-seronegative.

The chain links TRBV7-2 to TRBJ1-4; the D gene is possibly TRBD1 (6 bases). V was pared by 5 bases and J by 7 bases, with 17 bases between. Germline V gives CDR1 SGHTA, CDR2 FQGNSA. The CDR3 has 15 amino acids. CDR3 bases: TGTGCCAGCAGCCCGGGCCCAGGGGCGAGTGAAAAACTGTTTTTT. Protein: CASSPGPGASEKLFF. The full variable domain, in which reference TRBV7-2 and TRBJ1-4 provide the parts outside the CDR3, is GAGVSQSPSNKVTEKGKDVELRCDPISGHTALYWYRQSLGQGLEFLIYFQGNSAPDKSGLPSDRFSAERTGGSVSTLTIQRTQQEDSAVYLCASSPGPGASEKLFFGSGTQLSVL.

The chain recombines TRBV9 with TRBJ2-7; D is unclear. The V gene lost 0 bases and the J gene lost 2 bases, with 9 bases spanning the gap. The CDR3 loop spans 14 amino acids. Per germline, CDR1 SGDLS and CDR2 YYNGEE. The CDR3, as DNA: TGTGCCAGCAGCGTAGGAGGTCAGCCCTACGAGCAGTACTTC. Amino acid sequence: CASSVGGQPYEQYF.

This clone turned up a few times. The V and J genes are TRBV7-2 and TRBJ2-7, with D uncertain. Trimming took 5 bases from V and 4 from J, leaving 21 bases between them. This CDR3 region has 16 residues. Germline V lookup: CDR1 SGHTA, CDR2 FQGNSA. The CDR3 protein is CASSPSVSSTRYEQYF. CDR3 DNA sequence: TGTGCCAGCAGCCCCTCCGTGTCCTCTACCAGGTACGAGCAGTACTTC.

The chain couples TRBV6-5 to TRBJ1-5; the D is unclear. The CDR3 contains 12 residues. The V and J ends lost 8 bases and 2 bases respectively, with 7 bases between them. Germline V CDR1 and CDR2: MNHEY, SVGAGI. The chain's CDR3 is CASREGNQPQHF. CDR3 bases: TGTGCCAGCCGGGAGGGCAATCAGCCCCAGCATTTT.

This clone occurred once. CDR3 nucleotide sequence: TGTGCCAGCAGGGGGGCCGTGAACGGGGAGCTGTTTTTT. This encodes CASRGAVNGELFF. The V call is TRBV7-3, the J call TRBJ2-2; D is possibly TRBD1 (6 bases). Trimming shortened V by 6 bases and J by 7 bases, and 12 bases separated the two germline ends. There are 13 residues in the CDR3. CDR1 and CDR2 from the germline V gene are SGHTA and FQGTGA.

This clone was counted once. The chain carries TRBV7-7 and TRBJ2-1, with 11 bases fitting TRBD2. V trimming: 5 bases; J trimming: 4 bases; junction bases outside the gene matches: 4. The length of the CDR3 is 15 residues. Germline CDR1 reads SSHAT; CDR2 reads FNYEAQ (reference sequence). The DNA for the CDR3 is TGTGCCAGCAGCAGGACTAGCGGGCAATACAATGAGCAGTTCTTC. Its translation: CASSRTSGQYNEQFF.

The chain is built from TRBV5-5 and TRBJ2-1; the match to TRBD2 covers 11 bases. V gave up 3 bases and J gave up 5 bases; unmatched junction bases: 7. The CDR3 is made up of 16 amino acids. Germline V gene data show CDR1 as SGHKS and CDR2 as YYEKEE (reference sequence). The CDR3 protein is CASSSPGLAADNEQFF. The CDR3 DNA is TGTGCCAGCAGCTCTCCGGGACTAGCGGCAGACAATGAGCAGTTCTTC.

V gene TRBV7-6 combines with J gene TRBJ2-5; 11 bases fit TRBD2. The CDR3 is 17 amino acids. V gave up 2 bases and J gave up 2 bases; unmatched junction bases: 7. From germline, CDR1 is SGHVS and CDR2 FNYEAQ. CDR3 nucleotide sequence: TGTGCCAGCAGCTTAATAGGGGGACTAGCGGAACAAGAGACCCAGTACTTC. This encodes CASSLIGGLAEQETQYF.

J is TRBJ2-7 and V is TRBV9, with D maybe TRBD2 (6 bases). Germline CDR1 and CDR2: SGDLS and YYNGEE. The V and J ends lost 5 bases and 1 base respectively, with 13 bases between them. CDR3 length: 14 amino acids. The CDR3 DNA follows: TGTGCCAGCAGTTCTCTAGCGACTTCCTACGAGCAGTACTTC. It encodes CASSSLATSYEQYF.

The chain has TRBV5-4 and TRBJ1-5, with a possible D match to TRBD1 (5 bases). Germline V gives CDR1 SGHNT, CDR2 YYREEE (reference sequence). V gave up 0 bases and J gave up 8 bases, with 9 bases separating them. The CDR3 consists of 13 residues. CDR3 nucleotide sequence: TGTGCCAGCAGCTTGGCAGGGATGGAGCCCCAGCATTTT. Its protein is CASSLAGMEPQHF. The whole variable domain, filled in from reference TRBV5-4 and TRBJ1-5, reads ETGVTQSPTHLIKTRGQQVTLRCSSQSGHNTVSWYQQALGQGPQFIFQYYREEENGRGNFPPRFSGLQFPNYSSELNVNALELDDSALYLCASSLAGMEPQHFGDGTRLSIL.

The chain recombines TRBV10-3 with TRBJ1-2; D might be TRBD1 (6 bases). V lost 3 bases to trimming and J lost 3 bases, with 14 bases between them. From germline, CDR1 is ENHRY and CDR2 SYGVKD. CDR3 length equals 15 residues. For the CDR3, the DNA is TGTGCCATCAGTGATTACGACAGGCGCCACTATGGCTACACCTTC. Translation: CAISDYDRRHYGYTF.

V and J are TRBV7-7 and TRBJ2-5; TRBD2 might be the D (6 bases). The CDR3 runs to 15 residues. The ends were cut back, 4 bases at V and 5 bases at J, with 17 bases in the middle. Germline V gives CDR1 SSHAT, CDR2 FNYEAQ (reference sequence). CDR3 sequence (DNA): TGTGCCAGCAGCTCTCTGGGCCTTCGGGGGGAGACCCAGTACTTC. Residues: CASSSLGLRGETQYF.